Listed here are 32 T cell receptor beta chains from one sample, sequenced in a study of Tregs in tolerant kidney transplant recipients. Sequencing was performed with immunoSEQ multiplex PCR; in TCRdb, only in-frame clones are kept and a portion is missing. Of 65,000 or so clones listed, 70% to 90% are singletons. Recipients received nonmyeloablative bone marrow transplants from related graft donors, with transient mixed chimerism. Here the sequenced sample was CD4+ T cells from blood (PBMCs), taken 6 months after the transplant. The receptors originated from a human patient who received a combined kidney and bone marrow transplant. Some of these T cells may belong to the graft donor.

This chain uses TRBV30 with TRBJ2-5, with TRBD2 matching over 7 bases. The V gene end was trimmed by 7 bases and the J gene end by 1 base; junction bases not matched to a gene: 9. CDR3 length: 14 amino acids. Germline CDR1 reads GTSNPN; CDR2 reads SVGIG (reference sequence). The CDR3 bases are TGTGCCTTCTCTGGAACGGGGGGCCAAGAGACCCAGTACTTC. The encoded protein is CAFSGTGGQETQYF.

The chain employs TRBV7-2 and TRBJ1-2; 9 nucleotides align to TRBD1. Germline loops: CDR1 SGHTA, CDR2 FQGNSA. This CDR3 comprises 15 residues. Trimming removed 5 bases from V and 7 bases from J; junction bases left unmatched: 11. CDR3 sequence (DNA): TGTGCCAGCAGCCCCCAGACGGACAGGGGTGGTGGCTACACCTTC. This sequence encodes CASSPQTDRGGGYTF. The full variable domain, rest sourced from reference TRBV7-2 and TRBJ1-2, is GAGVSQSPSNKVTEKGKDVELRCDPISGHTALYWYRQSLGQGLEFLIYFQGNSAPDKSGLPSDRFSAERTGGSVSTLTIQRTQQEDSAVYLCASSPQTDRGGGYTFGSGTRLTVV.

This chain connects TRBV6-1 to TRBJ2-1, with TRBD2 matching 11 bases. Germline CDR1 reads MNHNS; CDR2 reads SASEGT. This CDR3 is 15 amino acids long. J gave up 9 bases and V 7 bases, and 11 bases lay outside the gene matches. The DNA of the CDR3 is TGTGCCAGCACGCCGGAGGTTAGCGGGAGGGGTGAGCAGTTCTTC. Its protein product is CASTPEVSGRGEQFF.

This clone was seen a few times. Here the CDR3 reads CASSFSGIGAFF. DNA of the CDR3: TGTGCCAGCAGTTTTTCGGGGATTGGGGCTTTCTTT. J is TRBJ1-1 and V is TRBV28; D is undetermined. Germline V gene data show CDR1 as MDHEN and CDR2 as SYDVKM. V lost 3 bases, J lost 11 bases, and 13 bases lay in between. The CDR3 consists of 12 residues.

V is TRBV28 and J is TRBJ2-7; possible D gene TRBD1, 7 bases. Germline lookup yields CDR1 MDHEN and CDR2 SYDVKM. With 8 bases removed from V and 4 bases from J, the gap between germline ends came to 21 bases. The CDR3 length is 15 residues. The CDR3, as DNA: TGTGCCAGCTGGCAGGGGGGCGGAGGGAGGTACGAGCAGTACTTC. Its translation is CASWQGGGGRYEQYF.

The chain combines TRBV4-2 with TRBJ2-5; the match to TRBD2 covers 12 bases. V lost 4 bases and J lost 3; bases outside the gene matches: 9. Germline V lookup: CDR1 LGHNA, CDR2 YNFKEQ. This CDR3 has 17 amino acids. Written as DNA, the CDR3 is TGTGCCAGCAGCCGAAGACTAGCGGGAGTTGCCGAAGAGACCCAGTACTTC. Amino acids: CASSRRLAGVAEETQYF.

This sequence joins TRBV28 and TRBJ2-2; 12 nucleotides match TRBD2. Looked up from germline, CDR1 is MDHEN and CDR2 is SYDVKM. The CDR3 spans 20 residues. Trimming cost V 4 bases and J 5 bases; bases outside gene matches: 17. The CDR3 nucleotides read TGTGCCAGCAGTTGGCGCCTAGCGGGGGGGACAAACCGTCGGACCGGGGAGCTGTTTTTT. Translated: CASSWRLAGGTNRRTGELFF.

Here the CDR3 reads CASRGDSYEQYF. In DNA form, the CDR3 reads TGTGCCAGCAGAGGGGATTCCTACGAGCAGTACTTC. The chain couples TRBV2 to TRBJ2-7; possibly TRBD1 for D (5 bases). Trimming left V 6 bases short and J 1 base short, with 7 bases between. CDR1 is SNHLY, CDR2 FYNNEI, per germline. There are 12 residues in the CDR3.

The rearrangement links TRBV5-8 to TRBJ2-2, with TRBD2 matching 7 bases. Germline CDR1 is SGHTS and CDR2 is YDEGEE. This CDR3 region has 19 residues. Trimming removed 0 bases from V and 0 bases from J; junction bases left unmatched: 11. The CDR3 loop is CASSLVGGSGPSNTGELFF. Written as DNA, the CDR3 is TGTGCCAGCAGCTTGGTTGGGGGTAGCGGGCCCTCGAACACCGGGGAGCTGTTTTTT.

This clone was seen a few times. This chain links TRBV10-3 with TRBJ1-1, with D possibly TRBD1 on 6 matching bases. The CDR3 consists of 14 residues. V lost 3 bases to trimming and J lost 1 base, with 9 bases between them. CDR1 ENHRY and CDR2 SYGVKD come from the germline V gene. Here the CDR3 reads CAISEQGRNTEAFF. CDR3 coding DNA: TGTGCCATCAGTGAACAGGGTCGGAACACTGAAGCTTTCTTT.

The CDR3 reads CASSYSFQQEQYF. DNA for the CDR3: TGTGCCAGCAGTTACTCCTTCCAGCAGGAGCAGTATTTT. The chain has TRBV6-5 and TRBJ2-3; D is unresolved. The germline gives CDR1 MNHEY, CDR2 SVGAGI. The CDR3 consists of 13 residues. Deletions cut 0 bases from V and 11 bases from J, with 12 bases between.

On this clone: Other nucleotide sequences in the sample specify the same CDR3. The chain uses TRBV4-2 and TRBJ2-7, with 10 bases matching TRBD1. CDR1 is LGHNA and CDR2 is YNFKEQ in the germline V gene. CDR3 length: 15 residues. J was trimmed by 0 bases and V by 1 base; bases with no gene match: 0. The CDR3: CASSQGQGASYEQYF. The CDR3 DNA reads TGTGCCAGCAGCCAAGGACAGGGGGCCTCCTACGAGCAGTACTTC.

This chain connects TRBV2 to TRBJ2-6; tentatively, D is TRBD1 (5 bases). The CDR3 is 16 amino acids. Trimming removed 0 bases from V and 0 bases from J, with 6 bases in between. Germline CDR1 and CDR2: SNHLY and FYNNEI. The CDR3 protein is CASSEAGHSGANVLTF. CDR3 sequence (DNA): TGTGCCAGCAGTGAAGCGGGGCACTCTGGGGCCAACGTCCTGACTTTC.

The chain has TRBV19 and TRBJ1-5, with D tentatively TRBD1 (5 bases). Per germline, CDR1 LNHDA and CDR2 SQIVND (reference sequence). The CDR3 consists of 15 residues. V dropped 5 bases and J dropped 6 bases, with 17 bases sitting between them. The CDR3 region is CASSQGSWNGQPQHF. The DNA for the CDR3 is TGTGCCAGTAGTCAGGGCTCCTGGAACGGTCAGCCCCAGCATTTT.

Concerning this clone: The same CDR3 is also encoded by other DNA sequences in this sample. The gene calls are TRBV14 and TRBJ1-1; D is ambiguous. CDR1 is SGHDN, CDR2 FVKESK, per germline. V was clipped by 2 bases and J by 5 bases, with 9 bases between them. The CDR3 runs 13 residues. The CDR3 DNA sequence: TGTGCCAGCAGCCAAAGTACGCGGACTGAAGCTTTCTTT. Its protein product is CASSQSTRTEAFF.

This rearrangement joins TRBV27 to TRBJ1-6, with TRBD1 identical over 7 bases. CDR1 is MNHEY, CDR2 SMNVEV, per germline (reference sequence). CDR3 length: 16 residues. V was pared by 8 bases and J by 0 bases, with 7 bases of the junction left unmatched. The chain's CDR3 is CASRDSYSSYNSPLHF. The CDR3 nucleotides read TGTGCCAGCCGGGACAGTTATAGCTCCTATAATTCACCCCTCCACTTT.

CDR3 nucleotide sequence: TGTGCCAGCAGCGACCGGGGTCAGCCCCAGCATTTT. Translation gives CASSDRGQPQHF. V gene TRBV11-2 combines with J gene TRBJ1-5; D is unclear. CDR1 SGHAT and CDR2 FQNNGV come from the germline V gene. This CDR3 region has 12 residues. Trimming removed 5 bases at V and 6 bases at J, with 8 bases between.

The V call is TRBV29-1, the J call TRBJ1-2; no clear D gene. The V end was cut by 4 bases, the J end by 4 bases, with 13 bases between. Germline CDR1 SQVTM, CDR2 ANQGSEA. The CDR3 loop spans 13 amino acids. CDR3: CSVGSAASYGYTF. The DNA of the CDR3 is TGCAGCGTTGGTTCGGCGGCTTCCTATGGCTACACCTTC.

J is TRBJ2-7 and V is TRBV11-3; D is unresolved. Trimming left V 1 base short and J 2 bases short, with 9 bases between. CDR3 length: 14 amino acids. Germline V gene lookup returns CDR1 SGHNT and CDR2 YENEEA. The CDR3 DNA reads as TGTGCCAGCAGCTTAGTTGCGGCCGCCTACGAGCAGTACTTC. Residues: CASSLVAAAYEQYF.

This clone was recorded only once. CDR3 nucleotides: TGTGCCAGCAGGCCAACAGGGACGGCCTACAATGAGCAGTTCTTC. Residues: CASRPTGTAYNEQFF. The V gene is TRBV7-3, the J gene TRBJ2-1, with D possibly TRBD1 on 6 matching bases. The CDR3 has 15 residues. Germline-derived CDR1 and CDR2 are SGHTA and FQGTGA. V was pared by 6 bases and J by 2 bases, with 14 bases between.

Of note for this clone: This sample also contains other DNA sequences that code for the same CDR3. CDR3 DNA sequence: TGTGCCAGTACAGGGGATAATTCACCCCTCCACTTT. This gives the protein CASTGDNSPLHF. The chain is built from TRBV2 and TRBJ1-6, with 7 bases fitting TRBD1. The CDR3 has 12 amino acids. Germline CDR1 reads SNHLY; CDR2 reads FYNNEI. J was trimmed by 5 bases and V by 9 bases; bases with no gene match: 1.

The rearrangement links TRBV2 to TRBJ2-3, with 12 bases lining up with TRBD2. The CDR3 length is 14 residues. J was trimmed by 2 bases and V by 10 bases; bases with no gene match: 4. Germline-derived CDR1 and CDR2 are SNHLY and FYNNEI. The CDR3 is CATRLAGATDTQYF. In DNA form, the CDR3 reads TGTGCCACCCGACTAGCGGGGGCCACAGATACGCAGTATTTT.

The genes are TRBV28 and TRBJ1-4; TRBD1 agrees at 10 bases. CDR1 and CDR2 from the germline V gene are MDHEN and SYDVKM. The CDR3 extends over 17 amino acids. J gave up 5 bases and V 4 bases, and 10 bases lay outside the gene matches. This CDR3 is CASSSLTGGGVNEKLFF. The DNA for the CDR3 is TGTGCCAGCAGTTCGCTGACAGGGGGCGGGGTAAATGAAAAACTGTTTTTT.

The chain combines TRBV7-2 with TRBJ1-6; D gene ambiguous. This CDR3 comprises 15 residues. Trimming took 5 bases from V and 7 from J, leaving 15 bases between them. The germline CDR1 and CDR2 sequences are SGHTA and FQGNSA. CDR3 in amino acids: CASSAGPSGNSPLHF. CDR3 sequence (DNA): TGTGCCAGCAGCGCCGGACCTAGCGGGAATTCACCCCTCCACTTT.

The chain joins TRBV5-1 to TRBJ2-5; D gene unclear. The CDR3 sequence is 13 residues long. V was trimmed by 0 bases and J by 1 base, leaving 4 bases between them. The germline gives CDR1 SGHRS, CDR2 YFSETQ. CDR3 nucleotide sequence: TGCGCCAGCAGCTTGGTGAGCCAAGAGACCCAGTACTTC. This gives the protein CASSLVSQETQYF.

The J gene is TRBJ1-4, the V gene TRBV7-2; 7 nucleotides match TRBD1. V was pared by 5 bases and J by 0 bases, with 9 bases of the junction left unmatched. Germline lookup yields CDR1 SGHTA and CDR2 FQGNSA. The CDR3 sequence is 17 residues long. CDR3 in DNA: TGTGCCAGCAGCCAGACCGGACAGGCTGCAACTAATGAAAAACTGTTTTTT. Protein sequence: CASSQTGQAATNEKLFF.

The chain uses TRBV10-3 and TRBJ2-1; 10 nucleotides align to TRBD2. CDR1 ENHRY and CDR2 SYGVKD come from the germline V gene. This CDR3 is 16 amino acids long. J gave up 9 bases and V 5 bases, and 13 bases lay outside the gene matches. The CDR3 coding sequence is TGTGCCATCAGTTGGCCCCCCAGCGGGGGGGCGGGTGAGCAGTTCTTC. It encodes CAISWPPSGGAGEQFF.

This chain connects TRBV9 to TRBJ2-3; D possibly corresponds to TRBD2 (6 bases). The germline CDR1 and CDR2 sequences are SGDLS and YYNGEE. This CDR3 comprises 15 residues. V was trimmed by 4 bases and J by 5 bases, leaving 17 bases between them. CDR3 in amino acids: CASSSPTSWVDTQYF. The DNA for the CDR3 is TGTGCCAGCAGCTCCCCCACTAGCTGGGTAGATACGCAGTATTTT.

The chain uses TRBV29-1 and TRBJ2-7; TRBD1 matches at 9 bases. The germline V gene has CDR1 SQVTM and CDR2 ANQGSEA. The J segment lost 5 bases and the V segment lost 4 bases, leaving 0 bases of the junction unmatched. This CDR3 comprises 11 residues. The CDR3 nucleotides read TGCAGCGTTGGACAGGGGGACGAGCAGTACTTC. The encoded protein is CSVGQGDEQYF.

Here the CDR3 DNA reads TGTGCCAGCAGTCCCATAAAGGCGGGTGGAAACACCATATATTTT. This codes for CASSPIKAGGNTIYF. The chain has TRBV28 and TRBJ1-3; D remains ambiguous. Trimming took off 5 bases at V and 3 bases at J, with 14 bases between the two ends. The V gene's germline CDR1 is MDHEN and CDR2 SYDVKM. The CDR3 consists of 15 residues. Variable domain in full (rest from reference TRBV28 and TRBJ1-3): DVKVTQSSRYLVKRTGEKVFLECVQDMDHENMFWYRQDPGLGLRLIYFSYDVKMKEKGDIPEGYSVSREKKERFSLILESASTNQTSMYLCASSPIKAGGNTIYFGEGSWLTVV.

The chain combines TRBV19 with TRBJ1-1, with D possibly TRBD1 on 5 matching bases. Germline V gene data show CDR1 as LNHDA and CDR2 as SQIVND (reference sequence). CDR3 length: 13 amino acids. Trimming left V 5 bases short and J 5 bases short, with 12 bases between. The CDR3 is CASSPAGRTEAFF. The CDR3 DNA reads as TGTGCCAGTAGTCCCGCAGGGCGGACTGAAGCTTTCTTT.

This clone showed up just a few times. V is TRBV12-5 and J is TRBJ2-7; TRBD2 aligns across 12 bases. With V trimmed by 4 bases and J by 3 bases, 7 bases remained unmatched. Per germline, CDR1 LGHNT and CDR2 FRNRAP. The CDR3 has 16 residues. The CDR3: CASGSLTLAGGYEQYF. As DNA, the CDR3 is TGTGCTAGTGGTTCGCTCACACTAGCGGGAGGCTACGAGCAGTACTTC.